This is a list of T cell receptor beta chains from one sample in a study of T cells in localized non-small cell lung cancer. Some clones are missing from TCRdb's copy, which holds only in-frame ones; the method was immunoSEQ multiplex PCR. The top ten hold about 16% of the sample, which has over 45,000 clones, around 87% seen once. This specimen consisted of PBMCs, obtained before any cancer treatment. These receptors all stem from a female donor with stage II lung adenocarcinoma. Both conserved end residues are part of each CDR3. Fields, in order: CDR3 protein, CDR3 DNA, J gene, clone size, V gene, D gene. A D gene is named only where the DNA matches it firmly. The size of a clone is reported for some rows only, either as once, few or many, or as a class for expanded clones.

CDR3: CASSPRGRGNQPQHF
DNA: TGTGCCAGCAGTCCCAGGGGACGGGGCAATCAGCCCCAGCATTTT
J: TRBJ1-5
size: NA
V: TRBV28
D: NA

CDR3: CASSPGRDLGPYGYTF
DNA: TGTGCCAGCTCACCTGGACGGGACCTAGGGCCTTATGGCTACACCTTC
J: TRBJ1-2
size: NA
V: TRBV18
D: NA

CDR3: CASSSKQGGADTQYF
DNA: TGTGCCAGCAGCTCTAAACAGGGCGGGGCAGATACGCAGTATTTT
J: TRBJ2-3
size: NA
V: TRBV5-4
D: NA

CDR3: CASSQDRGLRDEQFF
DNA: TGCGCCAGCAGCCAAGATCGGGGCCTCCGCGATGAGCAGTTCTTC
J: TRBJ2-1
size: NA
V: TRBV4-1
D: NA

CDR3: CAWSVPGGNGYTF
DNA: TGTGCCTGGAGTGTACCAGGGGGCAATGGCTACACCTTC
J: TRBJ1-2
size: few
V: TRBV30
D: TRBD1

CDR3: CASSSGQGVMAQHF
DNA: TGTGCCAGCAGTTCAGGACAGGGGGTAATGGCCCAGCATTTT
J: TRBJ1-5
size: NA
V: TRBV7-8
D: TRBD1

CDR3: CASSTWGQGNTEAFF
DNA: TGCGCCAGCAGCACGTGGGGACAGGGGAACACTGAAGCTTTCTTT
J: TRBJ1-1
size: NA
V: TRBV5-1
D: TRBD1

CDR3: CASSLGGALQETQYF
DNA: TGTGCTAGCAGCTTAGGGGGGGCCCTCCAAGAGACCCAGTACTTC
J: TRBJ2-5
size: NA
V: TRBV7-7
D: NA

CDR3: CASSGLTGQPQHF
DNA: TGTGCCAGCAGTGGTCTCACCGGACAGCCCCAGCATTTT
J: TRBJ1-5
size: few
V: TRBV2
D: NA

CDR3: CASSLGTDSNEQFF
DNA: TGCGCCAGCAGCTTGGGGACAGACTCAAATGAGCAGTTCTTC
J: TRBJ2-1
size: NA
V: TRBV5-1
D: NA

CDR3: CAWTRSSYNEQFF
DNA: TGTGCCTGGACCAGGAGCTCCTACAATGAGCAGTTCTTC
J: TRBJ2-1
size: NA
V: TRBV30
D: NA

CDR3: CASSRGDTLNTEAFF
DNA: TGCGCCAGCAGCAGGGGGGACACCCTGAACACTGAAGCTTTCTTT
J: TRBJ1-1
size: NA
V: TRBV4-1
D: NA

CDR3: CASSYSGRAGPNEQFF
DNA: TGTGCCAGCAGCTACTCGGGGAGAGCGGGCCCAAATGAGCAGTTCTTC
J: TRBJ2-1
size: NA
V: TRBV13
D: NA

CDR3: CASSSTDAVKGRFNYGYTF
DNA: TGTGCCAGCAGCTCGACCGACGCAGTTAAAGGGAGATTTAACTATGGCTACACCTTC
J: TRBJ1-2
size: NA
V: TRBV27
D: NA

CDR3: CASSLGGTSGADTQYF
DNA: TGCGCCAGCAGCTTGGGAGGGACTAGCGGGGCAGATACGCAGTATTTT
J: TRBJ2-3
size: few
V: TRBV5-1
D: TRBD2

CDR3: CASSPDTGELFF
DNA: TGTGCCAGCAGCCCTGACACCGGGGAGCTGTTTTTT
J: TRBJ2-2
size: few
V: TRBV7-2
D: NA

CDR3: CASSLGRNEQFF
DNA: TGCGCCAGCAGCTTGGGTCGGAATGAGCAGTTCTTC
J: TRBJ2-1
size: NA
V: TRBV5-1
D: NA

CDR3: CASRDSILLNYGYTF
DNA: TGTGCCAGCCGGGACTCTATTTTGCTCAACTATGGCTACACCTTC
J: TRBJ1-2
size: NA
V: TRBV6-1
D: NA

CDR3: CASSLGQRNTEAFF
DNA: TGCGCCAGCAGCTTGGGACAGAGGAACACTGAAGCTTTCTTT
J: TRBJ1-1
size: NA
V: TRBV5-1
D: NA

CDR3: CASSPTGGHEQFF
DNA: TGTGCCAGCAGCCCGACAGGGGGGCATGAGCAGTTCTTC
J: TRBJ2-1
size: NA
V: TRBV11-3
D: TRBD1

CDR3: CASSPSLDQPQHF
DNA: TGTGCCAGCTCACCAAGTTTGGATCAGCCCCAGCATTTT
J: TRBJ1-5
size: NA
V: TRBV18
D: NA

CDR3: CASSRSGEETQYF
DNA: TGTGCCAGCTCTCGAAGCGGGGAAGAGACCCAGTACTTC
J: TRBJ2-5
size: NA
V: TRBV18
D: TRBD2

CDR3: CASRSRGGNQPQHF
DNA: TGTGCCAGCAGGTCCAGGGGAGGCAATCAGCCCCAGCATTTT
J: TRBJ1-5
size: NA
V: TRBV6-5
D: NA

CDR3: CAISEGNQPQHF
DNA: TGTGCCATCAGTGAAGGGAATCAGCCCCAGCATTTT
J: TRBJ1-5
size: few
V: TRBV10-3
D: NA

CDR3: CASSTPQGTGYTF
DNA: TGTGCCAGCAGCACGCCCCAGGGGACTGGCTACACCTTC
J: TRBJ1-2
size: NA
V: TRBV7-6
D: NA

CDR3: CASRGARIHRGAVF
DNA: TGTGCCAGCAGAGGGGCGAGAATACACCGGGGAGCTGTTTTT
J: TRBJ2-2
size: NA
V: TRBV6-1
D: NA

CDR3: CASSYGLETEAFF
DNA: TGTGCCAGCAGTTATGGCCTCGAGACTGAAGCTTTCTTT
J: TRBJ1-1
size: NA
V: TRBV27
D: NA

CDR3: CATRRQGGTGELFF
DNA: TGTGCCACCCGGCGGCAGGGAGGAACCGGGGAGCTGTTTTTT
J: TRBJ2-2
size: NA
V: TRBV6-5
D: NA

CDR3: CASSPLEVLNTEAFF
DNA: TGTGCCAGCAGCCCCTTGGAGGTGCTGAACACTGAAGCTTTCTTT
J: TRBJ1-1
size: NA
V: TRBV7-9
D: NA

CDR3: CASSLAGGEQYF
DNA: TGCGCCAGCAGCTTAGCAGGGGGCGAGCAGTACTTC
J: TRBJ2-7
size: NA
V: TRBV10-2
D: TRBD1

CDR3: CASRLRGTENTGELFF
DNA: TGTGCCAGCAGGCTGCGGGGGACGGAGAACACCGGGGAGCTGTTTTTT
J: TRBJ2-2
size: NA
V: TRBV27
D: TRBD2

CDR3: CASSWTDGDTIYF
DNA: TGTGCCAGCAGTTGGACCGACGGGGACACCATATATTTT
J: TRBJ1-3
size: NA
V: TRBV5-4
D: NA

CDR3: CASSLGGSLNTEAFF
DNA: TGCGCCAGCAGCTTGGGGGGCAGCTTGAACACTGAAGCTTTCTTT
J: TRBJ1-1
size: NA
V: TRBV5-1
D: NA

CDR3: CASSRQNTGELFF
DNA: TGTGCCAGCAGCCGACAGAACACCGGGGAGCTGTTTTTT
J: TRBJ2-2
size: NA
V: TRBV5-4
D: NA

CDR3: CASSEQATGELFF
DNA: TGTGCCAGCAGTGAGCAGGCCACCGGGGAGCTGTTTTTT
J: TRBJ2-2
size: NA
V: TRBV2
D: NA

CDR3: CASSLAGTQNQPQHF
DNA: TGCGCCAGCAGCTTGGCAGGGACACAAAATCAGCCCCAGCATTTT
J: TRBJ1-5
size: once
V: TRBV5-1
D: NA

CDR3: CASSFLTEQFF
DNA: TGTGCCAGCAGCTTTCTAACTGAGCAGTTCTTC
J: TRBJ2-1
size: NA
V: TRBV7-9
D: NA

CDR3: CASSRLYSNQPQHF
DNA: TGTGCCAGCAGCCGCCTATATAGCAATCAGCCCCAGCATTTT
J: TRBJ1-5
size: once
V: TRBV14
D: NA

CDR3: CASEKRQGATGELFF
DNA: TGTGCCAGCGAGAAAAGACAGGGGGCGACCGGGGAGCTGTTTTTT
J: TRBJ2-2
size: NA
V: TRBV28
D: TRBD1

CDR3: CASSLGRGSNTEAFF
DNA: TGTGCCAGCAGCTTGGGCAGGGGGTCGAACACTGAAGCTTTCTTT
J: TRBJ1-1
size: few
V: TRBV5-6
D: TRBD1

CDR3: CASSQGNRGEKLFF
DNA: TGTGCCAGCAGCCAGGGTAACAGGGGTGAAAAACTGTTTTTT
J: TRBJ1-4
size: NA
V: TRBV4-2
D: TRBD1

CDR3: CASSQWTYGYTF
DNA: TGTGCCAGCAGCCAGTGGACCTATGGCTACACCTTC
J: TRBJ1-2
size: NA
V: TRBV28
D: NA

CDR3: CASSETGGGYGYTF
DNA: TGTGCCAGCAGTGAGACAGGGGGCGGCTATGGCTACACCTTC
J: TRBJ1-2
size: once
V: TRBV2
D: TRBD1

CDR3: CAWNIGGKQYF
DNA: TGTGCCTGGAATATCGGGGGAAAGCAGTACTTC
J: TRBJ2-7
size: NA
V: TRBV30
D: NA

CDR3: CASSFPTWRGYTF
DNA: TGTGCCAGCAGCTTCCCCACCTGGAGGGGCTACACCTTC
J: TRBJ1-2
size: NA
V: TRBV7-9
D: NA

CDR3: CASSEAGRLDLEAFF
DNA: TGTGCCAGCAGTGAAGCTGGACGCCTGGATCTTGAAGCTTTCTTT
J: TRBJ1-1
size: NA
V: TRBV6-1
D: NA

CDR3: CSVAGRETGELFF
DNA: TGCAGCGTTGCTGGCAGAGAAACCGGGGAGCTGTTTTTT
J: TRBJ2-2
size: NA
V: TRBV29-1
D: NA

CDR3: CASSSGGSGTEAFF
DNA: TGTGCCAGCAGCTCGGGAGGGTCGGGGACTGAAGCTTTCTTT
J: TRBJ1-1
size: NA
V: TRBV7-6
D: NA

CDR3: CASREGSVSNQPQHF
DNA: TGTGCCAGCAGGGAGGGGTCTGTTAGCAATCAGCCCCAGCATTTT
J: TRBJ1-5
size: NA
V: TRBV6-6
D: NA

CDR3: CASERRDSTEAFF
DNA: TGTGCTAGTGAACGCCGGGACAGCACTGAAGCTTTCTTT
J: TRBJ1-1
size: NA
V: TRBV12-5
D: TRBD1

CDR3: CAWSLGSYGYTF
DNA: TGTGCCTGGAGTCTCGGCAGCTATGGCTACACCTTC
J: TRBJ1-2
size: NA
V: TRBV30
D: NA

CDR3: CASSQRGGGAGELFF
DNA: TGCGCCAGCAGCCAAAGGGGTGGGGGAGCCGGGGAGCTGTTTTTT
J: TRBJ2-2
size: NA
V: TRBV4-1
D: NA

CDR3: CSARPLAFF
DNA: TGCAGTGCTAGACCTCTTGCTTTCTTT
J: TRBJ1-1
size: NA
V: TRBV20-1
D: NA

CDR3: CASSEWGGIRQETQYF
DNA: TGTGCCAGCAGTGAATGGGGGGGTATTAGGCAAGAGACCCAGTACTTC
J: TRBJ2-5
size: NA
V: TRBV6-1
D: TRBD2